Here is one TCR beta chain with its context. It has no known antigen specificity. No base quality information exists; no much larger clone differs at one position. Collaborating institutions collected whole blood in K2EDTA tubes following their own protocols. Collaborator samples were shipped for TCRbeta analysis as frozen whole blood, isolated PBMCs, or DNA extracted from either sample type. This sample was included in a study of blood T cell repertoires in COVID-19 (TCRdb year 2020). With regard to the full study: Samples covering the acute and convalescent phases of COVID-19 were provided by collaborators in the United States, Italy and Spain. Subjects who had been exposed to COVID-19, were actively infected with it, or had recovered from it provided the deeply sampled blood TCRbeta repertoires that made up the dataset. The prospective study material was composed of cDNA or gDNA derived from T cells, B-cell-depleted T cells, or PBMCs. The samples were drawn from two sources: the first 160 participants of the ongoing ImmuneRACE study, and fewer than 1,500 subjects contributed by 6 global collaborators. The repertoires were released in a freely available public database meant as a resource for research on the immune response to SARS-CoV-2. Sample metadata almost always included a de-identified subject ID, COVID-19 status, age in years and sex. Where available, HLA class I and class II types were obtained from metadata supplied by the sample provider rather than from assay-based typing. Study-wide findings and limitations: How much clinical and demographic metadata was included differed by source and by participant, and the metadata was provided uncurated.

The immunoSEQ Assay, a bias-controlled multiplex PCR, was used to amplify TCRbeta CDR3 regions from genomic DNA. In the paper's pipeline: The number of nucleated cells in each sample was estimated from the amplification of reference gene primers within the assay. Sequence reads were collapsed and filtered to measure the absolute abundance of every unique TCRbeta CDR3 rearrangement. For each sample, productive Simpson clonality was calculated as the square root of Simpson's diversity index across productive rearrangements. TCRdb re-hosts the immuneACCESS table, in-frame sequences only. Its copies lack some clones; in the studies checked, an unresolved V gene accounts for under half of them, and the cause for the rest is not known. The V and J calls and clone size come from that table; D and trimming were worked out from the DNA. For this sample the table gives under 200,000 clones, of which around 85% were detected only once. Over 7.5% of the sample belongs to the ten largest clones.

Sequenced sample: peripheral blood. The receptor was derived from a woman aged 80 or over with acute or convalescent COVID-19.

The CDR3 reads as follows: CASSPPGQGFGYTF. The nucleotides read TGTGCCAGCAGCCCGCCGGGACAGGGGTTTGGCTACACCTTC. The sequence is built from TRBV3-1 (or the pseudogene TRBV3-2) and TRBJ1-2, with 10 bases in between that match TRBD1. Compared with germline, V lacks 4 bases and J lacks 7 bases; bases without a gene match: 6. The CDR3 numbers 14 residues from cysteine through phenylalanine. Here the CDR3 DNA is all that survives: 42 bases in frame from base 1. The germline V gene encodes CDR1 LGHDT and CDR2 YNNKEL (reference sequence).